Here is one T cell receptor beta chain with its context. This sample is drawn from a study of blood T cell repertoires in COVID-19. Study details: Samples taken during acute and convalescent COVID-19 were collected in the United States, Italy and Spain.

The CDR3 is made up of 13 amino acids. The V gene's germline CDR1 is SGHVS and CDR2 FQNEAQ. V was cut by 3 bases and J by 2 bases, with 8 bases left in between. Libraries were prepared by immunoSEQ multiplex PCR; TCRdb keeps only in-frame clonotypes and omits some of them. The sample records 340,000 or so clones, around four fifths being singletons. Sequencing was carried out using peripheral blood. This chain links TRBV7-8 with TRBJ2-7, with no clear D. This receptor was taken from a man between 25 and 39 years old with active or convalescent COVID-19. The CDR3 spells CASSLSSAYEQYF. The CDR3 DNA is TGTGCCAGCAGCTTGAGTAGTGCCTACGAGCAGTACTTC.